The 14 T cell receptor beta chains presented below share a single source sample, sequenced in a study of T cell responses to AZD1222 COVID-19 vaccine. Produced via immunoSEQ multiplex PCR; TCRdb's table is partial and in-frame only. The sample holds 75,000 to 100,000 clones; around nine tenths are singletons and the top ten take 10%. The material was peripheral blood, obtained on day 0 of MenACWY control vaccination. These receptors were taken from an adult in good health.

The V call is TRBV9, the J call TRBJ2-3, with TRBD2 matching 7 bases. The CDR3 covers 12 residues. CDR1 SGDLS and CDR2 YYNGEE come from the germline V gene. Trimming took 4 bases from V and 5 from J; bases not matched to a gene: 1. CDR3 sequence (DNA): TGTGCCAGCAGCCGGGGGGAAGATACGCAGTATTTT. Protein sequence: CASSRGEDTQYF.

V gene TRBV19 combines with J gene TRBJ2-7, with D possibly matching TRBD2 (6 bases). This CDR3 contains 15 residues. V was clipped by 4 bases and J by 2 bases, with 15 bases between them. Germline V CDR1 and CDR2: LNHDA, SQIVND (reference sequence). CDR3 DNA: TGTGCCAGTAGTAAAAATTTCGGGGAGGCCTACGAGCAGTACTTC. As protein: CASSKNFGEAYEQYF.

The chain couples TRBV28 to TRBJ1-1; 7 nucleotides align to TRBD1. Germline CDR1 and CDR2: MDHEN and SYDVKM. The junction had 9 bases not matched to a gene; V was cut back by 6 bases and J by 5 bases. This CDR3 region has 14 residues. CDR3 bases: TGTGCCAGCAGCCCTACAGGGGTGCTAACTGAAGCTTTCTTT. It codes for CASSPTGVLTEAFF.

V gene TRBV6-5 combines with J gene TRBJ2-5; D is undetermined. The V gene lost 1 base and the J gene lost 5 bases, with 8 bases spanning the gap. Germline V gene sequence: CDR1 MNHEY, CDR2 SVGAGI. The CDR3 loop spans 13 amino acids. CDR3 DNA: TGTGCCAGCAGTTACTTGGGTGGGGAGACCCAGTACTTC. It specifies CASSYLGGETQYF.

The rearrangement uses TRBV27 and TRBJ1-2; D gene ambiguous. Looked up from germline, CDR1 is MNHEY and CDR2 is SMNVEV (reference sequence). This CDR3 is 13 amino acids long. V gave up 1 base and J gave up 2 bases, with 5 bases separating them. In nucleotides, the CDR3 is TGTGCCAGCAGTTTATGGGGAAACTATGGCTACACCTTC. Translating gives CASSLWGNYGYTF.

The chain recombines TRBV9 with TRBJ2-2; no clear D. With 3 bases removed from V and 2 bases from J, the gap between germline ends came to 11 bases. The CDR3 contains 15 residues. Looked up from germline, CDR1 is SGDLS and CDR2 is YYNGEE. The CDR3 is CASSGSPLNTGELFF. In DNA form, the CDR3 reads TGTGCCAGCAGCGGCAGTCCGCTCAACACCGGGGAGCTGTTTTTT.

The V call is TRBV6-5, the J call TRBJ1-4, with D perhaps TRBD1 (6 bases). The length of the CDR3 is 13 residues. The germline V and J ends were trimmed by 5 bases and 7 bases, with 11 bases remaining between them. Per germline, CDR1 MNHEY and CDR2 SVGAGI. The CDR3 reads CASSKDSFEKLFF. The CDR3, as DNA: TGTGCCAGCAGTAAGGACAGTTTTGAAAAACTGTTTTTT.

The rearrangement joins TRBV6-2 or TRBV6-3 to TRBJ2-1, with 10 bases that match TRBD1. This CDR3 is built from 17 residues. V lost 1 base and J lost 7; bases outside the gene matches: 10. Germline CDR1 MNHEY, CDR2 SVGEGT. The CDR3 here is CASSYWGQGIGINEQFF. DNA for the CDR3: TGTGCCAGCAGTTACTGGGGACAGGGGATAGGTATTAATGAGCAGTTCTTC.

CDR3 region: CASSFNSGQGGLEAFF. The CDR3 coding sequence is TGTGCCAGCAGCTTTAACTCGGGACAGGGAGGGTTGGAAGCTTTCTTT. The chain employs TRBV11-2 and TRBJ1-1, with TRBD1 matching over 9 bases. V trimming: 3 bases; J trimming: 8 bases; junction bases outside the gene matches: 13. The CDR3 is 16 amino acids. Germline V gene lookup returns CDR1 SGHAT and CDR2 FQNNGV.

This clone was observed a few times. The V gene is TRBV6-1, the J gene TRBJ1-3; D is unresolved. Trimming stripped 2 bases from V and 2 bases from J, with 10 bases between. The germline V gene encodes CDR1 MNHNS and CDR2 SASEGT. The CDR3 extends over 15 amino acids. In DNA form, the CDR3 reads TGTGCCAGCAGTGAATTAATAAACACTGGAAACACCATATATTTT. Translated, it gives CASSELINTGNTIYF.

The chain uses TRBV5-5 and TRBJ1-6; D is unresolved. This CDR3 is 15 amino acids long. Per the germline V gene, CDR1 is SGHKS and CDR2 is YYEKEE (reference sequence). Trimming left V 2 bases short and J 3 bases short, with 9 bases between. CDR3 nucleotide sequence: TGTGCCAGCAGCTTATCAGGATACTATAATTCACCCCTCCACTTT. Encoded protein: CASSLSGYYNSPLHF.

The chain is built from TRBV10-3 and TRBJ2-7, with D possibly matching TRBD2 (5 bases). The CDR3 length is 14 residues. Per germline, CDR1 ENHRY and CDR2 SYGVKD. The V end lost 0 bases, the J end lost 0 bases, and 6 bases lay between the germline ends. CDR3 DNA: TGTGCCATCAGTGAGTCTGGGAGCTCCTACGAGCAGTACTTC. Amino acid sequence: CAISESGSSYEQYF.

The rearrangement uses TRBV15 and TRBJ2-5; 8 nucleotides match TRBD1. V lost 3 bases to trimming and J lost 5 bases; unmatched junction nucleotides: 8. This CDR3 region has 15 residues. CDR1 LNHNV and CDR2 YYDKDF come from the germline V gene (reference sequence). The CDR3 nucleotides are TGTGCCACCAGCAGGGCCGGGACAGGCGAGGAGACCCAGTACTTC. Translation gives CATSRAGTGEETQYF.

CDR3 DNA: TGTGCCAGTAGTAAACAAAGCGGTGGGTCCGGCTATAATTCACCCCTCCACTTT. Residues: CASSKQSGGSGYNSPLHF. This chain links TRBV19 with TRBJ1-6, with unresolved D. In germline, CDR1 is LNHDA, CDR2 SQIVND (reference sequence). The ends were cut back, 4 bases at V and 3 bases at J, with 19 bases in the middle. The CDR3 spans 18 residues.